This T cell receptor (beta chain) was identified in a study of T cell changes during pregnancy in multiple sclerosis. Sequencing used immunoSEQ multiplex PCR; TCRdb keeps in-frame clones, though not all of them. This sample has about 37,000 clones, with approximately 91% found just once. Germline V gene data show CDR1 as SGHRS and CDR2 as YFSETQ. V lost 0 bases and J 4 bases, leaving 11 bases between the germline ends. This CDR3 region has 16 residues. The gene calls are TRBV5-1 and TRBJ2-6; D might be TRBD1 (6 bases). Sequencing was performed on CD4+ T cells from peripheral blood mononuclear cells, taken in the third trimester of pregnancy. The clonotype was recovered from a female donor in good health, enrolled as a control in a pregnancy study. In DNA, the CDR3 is TGCGCCAGCAGCTTGGTTGGGGGCCCCGGGGCCAACGTCCTGACTTTC. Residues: CASSLVGGPGANVLTF.